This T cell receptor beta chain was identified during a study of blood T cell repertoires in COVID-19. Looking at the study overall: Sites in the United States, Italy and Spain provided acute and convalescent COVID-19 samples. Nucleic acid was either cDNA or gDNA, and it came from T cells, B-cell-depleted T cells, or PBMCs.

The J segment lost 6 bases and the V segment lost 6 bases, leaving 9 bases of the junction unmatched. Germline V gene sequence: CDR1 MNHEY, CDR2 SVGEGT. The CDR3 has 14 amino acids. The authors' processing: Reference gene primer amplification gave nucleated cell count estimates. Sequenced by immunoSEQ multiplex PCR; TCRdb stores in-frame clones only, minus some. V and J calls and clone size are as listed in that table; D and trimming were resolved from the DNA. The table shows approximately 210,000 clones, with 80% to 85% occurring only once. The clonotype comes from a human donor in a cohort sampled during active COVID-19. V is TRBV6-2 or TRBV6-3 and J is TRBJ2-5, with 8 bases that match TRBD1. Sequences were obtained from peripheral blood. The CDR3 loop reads CASSWTGRQQTQYF. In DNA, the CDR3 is TGTGCCAGCAGCTGGACAGGGAGGCAACAGACCCAGTACTTC.